The 26 T cell receptor beta chains below were found in one sample sequenced in a study of graft-versus-host responses after intestinal transplantation. Profiled with immunoSEQ multiplex PCR; TCRdb holds only in-frame clones, not every one. The table has approximately 37,000 clones, just under 90% seen once. Specimen: PBMCs, collected approximately 270 days after transplant. The receptors were gathered from a human patient who received an intestinal transplant, so some T cells may come from the graft donor.

A note on this clone: Other DNA sequences within the sample encode an identical CDR3. The chain has TRBV2 and TRBJ2-1, with 12 bases aligning to TRBD2. The germline V gene encodes CDR1 SNHLY and CDR2 FYNNEI. J was trimmed by 6 bases and V by 6 bases; bases with no gene match: 3. The CDR3 length is 14 residues. The CDR3 DNA reads as TGTGCCAGCAGGCTAGCGGGGGGGACCAATGAGCAGTTCTTC. As protein: CASRLAGGTNEQFF.

In regard to this clone: This sample includes further DNA sequences coding for the same CDR3. The gene calls are TRBV6-5 and TRBJ1-1; D gene ambiguous. The ends were cut back, 4 bases at V and 2 bases at J, with 14 bases in the middle. Germline values: CDR1 MNHEY, CDR2 SVGAGI. This CDR3 has 15 amino acids. CDR3 nucleotides: TGTGCCAGCAGTTGGATCCGAGCGGGAAACACTGAAGCTTTCTTT. Its protein product is CASSWIRAGNTEAFF.

This clone showed up just once. The V and J genes are TRBV7-3 and TRBJ1-1; no firm D call. This CDR3 has 13 amino acids. Germline V gene lookup returns CDR1 SGHTA and CDR2 FQGTGA. Trimming pared 0 bases from V and 7 bases from J, leaving 9 bases between. The CDR3 loop is CASSLTLGVEAFF. The DNA for the CDR3 is TGTGCCAGCAGCTTAACGTTAGGAGTTGAAGCTTTCTTT.

The CDR3 DNA reads as TGTGCCAGCAGCGATCTAGCGGGGGGGTACACAGATACGCAGTATTTT. Translation: CASSDLAGGYTDTQYF. The chain employs TRBV5-4 and TRBJ2-3, with 12 nucleotides matching TRBD2. The CDR3 extends over 16 amino acids. The J segment lost 2 bases and the V segment lost 4 bases, leaving 5 bases of the junction unmatched. Looked up from germline, CDR1 is SGHNT and CDR2 is YYREEE (reference sequence). Complete variable domain (other parts from reference TRBV5-4 and TRBJ2-3): ETGVTQSPTHLIKTRGQQVTLRCSSQSGHNTVSWYQQALGQGPQFIFQYYREEENGRGNFPPRFSGLQFPNYSSELNVNALELDDSALYLCASSDLAGGYTDTQYFGPGTRLTVL.

This clone was observed once. The V and J genes are TRBV27 and TRBJ1-2; D ambiguous. The CDR3 sequence is 13 residues long. The V end lost 5 bases, the J end lost 4 bases, and 11 bases lay between the germline ends. Germline V gene data show CDR1 as MNHEY and CDR2 as SMNVEV (reference sequence). The CDR3 sequence is CASSVSGPYGYTF. The CDR3 region has the DNA TGTGCCAGCAGTGTGTCGGGCCCCTATGGCTACACCTTC.

The V gene is TRBV7-9, the J gene TRBJ2-2; 10 bases agree with TRBD2. Germline CDR1 SEHNR, CDR2 FQNEAQ (reference sequence). The CDR3 has 18 amino acids. With 2 bases clipped from V and 2 bases from J, the junction kept 8 bases outside the gene matches. The CDR3 region is CASSLFPVAGGNTGELFF. The CDR3 DNA is TGTGCCAGCAGCTTATTCCCGGTAGCGGGGGGAAACACCGGGGAGCTGTTTTTT.

This chain links TRBV12-5 with TRBJ2-5; no definite D call. The germline gives CDR1 LGHNT, CDR2 FRNRAP. V lost 2 bases and J lost 2, with 12 bases in between. The CDR3 loop spans 15 amino acids. The DNA for the CDR3 is TGTGCTAGTGGTTTGTCACCGATGGTACAAGAGACCCAGTACTTC. This sequence encodes CASGLSPMVQETQYF. The full variable domain, rest sourced from reference TRBV12-5 and TRBJ2-5, is DARVTQTPRHKVTEMGQEVTMRCQPILGHNTVFWYRQTMMQGLELLAYFRNRAPLDDSGMPKDRFSAEMPDATLATLKIQPSEPRDSAVYFCASGLSPMVQETQYFGPGTRLLVL.

The chain combines TRBV7-9 with TRBJ2-7; TRBD2 matches at 8 bases. V lost 5 bases, J lost 1 base, and 7 bases stayed unmatched. CDR1 SEHNR and CDR2 FQNEAQ come from the germline V gene (reference sequence). The CDR3 extends over 15 amino acids. The CDR3 DNA reads TGTGCCAGCAGCCGGGGGGGCGGAGGGTCCTACGAGCAGTACTTC. This encodes CASSRGGGGSYEQYF.

V is TRBV9 and J is TRBJ1-3; TRBD1 agrees at 7 bases. The V gene's germline CDR1 is SGDLS and CDR2 YYNGEE. Unmatched junction bases numbered 5, after V lost 2 bases and J lost 0 bases. CDR3 length: 16 amino acids. CDR3 bases: TGTGCCAGCAGCGTTCACCGGGACAGCTCTGGAAACACCATATATTTT. Translated: CASSVHRDSSGNTIYF.

The V call is TRBV10-3, the J call TRBJ1-2, with TRBD1 matching 10 bases. Trimming removed 2 bases from V and 12 bases from J; junction bases left unmatched: 6. The CDR3 is 13 residues long. Germline-derived CDR1 and CDR2 are ENHRY and SYGVKD. CDR3 DNA sequence: TGTGCCATCAGTGAGAAGACAGGGGGCAAAGACACCTTC. It codes for CAISEKTGGKDTF.

The chain uses TRBV13 and TRBJ1-6, with D maybe TRBD1 (6 bases). The CDR3 has 14 amino acids. Germline V lookup: CDR1 PRHDT, CDR2 FYEKMQ (reference sequence). Trimming shortened V by 3 bases and J by 6 bases, and 9 bases separated the two germline ends. This CDR3 is CASSLRQVNSPLHF. DNA for the CDR3: TGTGCCAGCAGCTTGAGACAGGTTAATTCACCCCTCCACTTT.

This clone was counted a few times. The rearrangement links TRBV10-2 to TRBJ1-3; D may be TRBD1 (5 bases). With 7 bases removed from V and 4 bases from J, the gap between germline ends came to 11 bases. Germline assignment: CDR1 WSHSY and CDR2 SAAADI. The CDR3 is 13 residues long. CDR3 nucleotides: TGCGCCAGCATGCCAGGGACGGGAAACACCATATATTTT. Protein product: CASMPGTGNTIYF.

The chain employs TRBV5-1 and TRBJ2-5; 9 bases are a match to TRBD2. Germline-derived CDR1 and CDR2 are SGHRS and YFSETQ. J gave up 5 bases and V 0 bases, and 5 bases lay outside the gene matches. CDR3 length equals 15 residues. The CDR3 is CASSLVIAGDETQYF. The CDR3 nucleotides read TGCGCCAGCAGCTTGGTTATAGCGGGGGATGAGACCCAGTACTTC.

This clone appeared a single time. This chain joins TRBV14 and TRBJ2-1; the D gene is possibly TRBD2 (5 bases). Germline V CDR1 and CDR2: SGHDN, FVKESK. V shed 6 bases and J shed 8 bases, with 8 bases lying between them. The CDR3 is 11 amino acids. CDR3 sequence: CASRADHEQFF. In DNA, the CDR3 is TGTGCCAGCAGAGCGGATCATGAGCAGTTCTTC.

In nucleotides, the CDR3 is TGTGCCAGCAGCCTCTACGGCCCCGGAAACACCATATATTTT. It yields the protein CASSLYGPGNTIYF. The chain employs TRBV11-3 and TRBJ1-3; D unresolved. CDR3 length: 14 residues. Germline lookup yields CDR1 SGHNT and CDR2 YENEEA. Trimming took 5 bases from V and 4 from J, leaving 12 bases between them. The full variable domain, completed using reference TRBV11-3 and TRBJ1-3, is EAGVVQSPRYKIIEKKQPVAFWCNPISGHNTLYWYLQNLGQGPELLIRYENEEAVDDSQLPKDRFSAERLKGVDSTLKIQPAELGDSAVYLCASSLYGPGNTIYFGEGSWLTVV.

The V and J genes are TRBV6-5 and TRBJ2-1; TRBD1 matches 9 bases. Germline V gene lookup returns CDR1 MNHEY and CDR2 SVGAGI. CDR3 size: 14 residues. The J segment lost 4 bases and the V segment lost 8 bases, leaving 6 bases of the junction unmatched. The CDR3: CASPAGTGYNEQFF. CDR3 DNA sequence: TGTGCCAGCCCGGCCGGGACAGGGTACAATGAGCAGTTCTTC.

The V call is TRBV10-1, the J call TRBJ1-5; D may be TRBD1 (5 bases). V lost 4 bases and J lost 8, with 12 bases in between. The V gene's germline CDR1 is WNHNN and CDR2 SYGVQD (reference sequence). The CDR3 is 13 residues long. DNA of the CDR3: TGCGCCAGCAGTGTGCTCGGGACGGAGCCCCAGCATTTT. As protein: CASSVLGTEPQHF.

The V and J genes are TRBV7-3 and TRBJ2-3, with unresolved D. Germline V gives CDR1 SGHTA, CDR2 FQGTGA. The CDR3 has 12 amino acids. V lost 8 bases and J 2 bases, leaving 8 bases between the germline ends. The CDR3 DNA reads as TGTGCCAGCGCGGCCAACACAGATACGCAGTATTTT. Amino acid sequence: CASAANTDTQYF.

Worth noting for this clone: Compared with germline, one end of the junction differs, possibly owing to a read error. The chain employs TRBV11-2 and TRBJ2-7; D remains ambiguous. The CDR3 is 12 residues long. Germline V gene lookup returns CDR1 SGHAT and CDR2 FQNNGV. CDR3 nucleotides: TGTGCCCGCAGAACAAGGGCCTACGAGCAGTACTTC. Its protein is CARRTRAYEQYF.

The CDR3 spells CASSGRQGLNTEAFF. The CDR3 DNA reads as TGTGCCAGTAGTGGGAGACAGGGGTTGAACACTGAAGCTTTCTTT. The genes are TRBV19 and TRBJ1-1; 8 bases map to TRBD1. The V gene's germline CDR1 is LNHDA and CDR2 SQIVND (reference sequence). The junction had 5 bases not matched to a gene; V was cut back by 5 bases and J by 0 bases. The CDR3 contains 15 residues.

The chain links TRBV25-1 to TRBJ2-5, with no clear D. The length of the CDR3 is 14 residues. Trimming removed 1 base at V and 5 bases at J, with 11 bases between. From germline, CDR1 is MGHDK and CDR2 SYGVNS. As DNA, the CDR3 is TGTGCCAGCAGTGAATGGAACGCACGGGAGACCCAGTACTTC. It encodes CASSEWNARETQYF.

The V and J genes are TRBV4-1 and TRBJ1-5, with no clear D. CDR1 and CDR2 from the germline V gene are MGHRA and YSYEKL. Trimming removed 4 bases at V and 0 bases at J, with 28 bases between. The CDR3 covers 21 residues. CDR3 coding DNA: TGCGCCAGCAGCCCGTTTCCTACGGGCCCCGCAAAATTTCTTAGCAATCAGCCCCAGCATTTT. Residues: CASSPFPTGPAKFLSNQPQHF.

Concerning this clone: The germline gene is not matched at one end of the junction; a read error may be the cause. J is TRBJ2-7 and V is TRBV5-5, with D perhaps TRBD2 (6 bases). CDR1 and CDR2 (germline): SGHKS, YYEKEE (reference sequence). The CDR3 is made up of 12 amino acids. Here the CDR3 reads CASSLEGYEQYF. In DNA, the CDR3 is TGTGCCAGCAGTTTGGAGGGATACGAGCAGTACTTC.

This chain connects TRBV10-3 to TRBJ2-7; either TRBD1 or TRBD2 may fit D (6 bases each). The CDR3 covers 15 residues. V lost 10 bases and J 0 bases, leaving 19 bases between the germline ends. Germline V gives CDR1 ENHRY, CDR2 SYGVKD. The CDR3 nucleotides read TGTGCCACCCTCCTTGGCCGGGGGCTCTCCTACGAGCAGTACTTC. It is translated as CATLLGRGLSYEQYF.

The rearrangement joins TRBV7-6 to TRBJ2-1; TRBD1 agrees at 7 bases. The germline gives CDR1 SGHVS, CDR2 FNYEAQ. The CDR3 totals 17 residues. Germline trimming cut 3 bases from V and 0 bases from J; bases unmatched to any gene: 8. CDR3 bases: TGTGCCAGCAGCTTTTCACAGGGGCCCAGCTCCTACAATGAGCAGTTCTTC. Translating it yields CASSFSQGPSSYNEQFF.

The chain joins TRBV25-1 to TRBJ2-7, with a tentative D call TRBD1 (6 bases). The CDR3 covers 15 residues. Trimming removed 3 bases from V and 0 bases from J, with 12 bases in between. The germline gives CDR1 MGHDK, CDR2 SYGVNS. The CDR3 protein is CASSDITGSSYEQYF. The DNA of the CDR3 is TGTGCCAGCAGTGATATAACAGGGAGCTCCTACGAGCAGTACTTC.